The T cell receptor (beta chain) under discussion was sequenced for a study of CD8+ T cells in alopecia areata. Study-level background: It was oral tofacitinib, at 5 to 10 mg twice daily, that treated patients received. For treated patients, severity scores reflected the percentage of scalp area affected.

Once RNA had been extracted, it was reverse transcribed into cDNA to act as the sequencing template. The method was immunoSEQ multiplex PCR; TCRdb's version includes in-frame clones alone and lacks a portion of them. The sample gives more than 90,000 clones, about 61% of which show up once; around 30% is in the top ten. Treatment specified: oral pan-JAK inhibitor, 5-10 mg twice daily. This TCR derives from a human donor with alopecia areata. Sample: CD8+ T cells sorted from blood, taken at week 4, from a patient treated with tofacitinib.

Here the CDR3 reads CSVEASGYEQYF. The CDR3 DNA reads TGCAGCGTTGAGGCTAGCGGTTACGAGCAGTACTTC. The chain recombines TRBV29-1 with TRBJ2-7; TRBD2 matches at 7 bases. V shed 3 bases, J shed 4 bases, and the junction held 3 bases outside the gene matches. The germline V gene encodes CDR1 SQVTM and CDR2 ANQGSEA. The CDR3 loop spans 12 amino acids.